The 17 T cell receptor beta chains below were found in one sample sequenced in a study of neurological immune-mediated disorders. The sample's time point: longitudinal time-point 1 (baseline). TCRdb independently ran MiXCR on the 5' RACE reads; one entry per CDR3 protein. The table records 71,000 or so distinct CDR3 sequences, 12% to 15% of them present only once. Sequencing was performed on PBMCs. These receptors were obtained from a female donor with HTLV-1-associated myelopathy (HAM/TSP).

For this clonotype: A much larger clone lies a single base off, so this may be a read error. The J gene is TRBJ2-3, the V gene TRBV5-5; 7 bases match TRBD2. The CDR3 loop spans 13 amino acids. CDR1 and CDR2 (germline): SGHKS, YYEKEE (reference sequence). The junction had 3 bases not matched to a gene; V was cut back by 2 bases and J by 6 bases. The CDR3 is CASSFAGGDTQYF. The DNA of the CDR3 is TGTGCCAGCAGCTTTGCCGGGGGGGATACGCAGTATTTT.

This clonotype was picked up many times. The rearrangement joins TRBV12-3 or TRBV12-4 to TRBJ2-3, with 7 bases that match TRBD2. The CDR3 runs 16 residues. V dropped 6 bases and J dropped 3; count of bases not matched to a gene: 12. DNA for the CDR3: TGTGCCAGCAGCGGTCTCGGGGGGTCTAGAACAGATACGCAGTATTTT. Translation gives CASSGLGGSRTDTQYF.

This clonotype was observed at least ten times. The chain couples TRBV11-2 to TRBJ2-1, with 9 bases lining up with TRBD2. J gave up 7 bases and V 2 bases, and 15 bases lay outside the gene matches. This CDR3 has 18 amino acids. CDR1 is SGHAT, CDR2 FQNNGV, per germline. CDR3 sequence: CASSLMGFGSGGTNEQFF. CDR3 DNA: TGTGCCAGCAGCTTAATGGGCTTCGGGAGCGGGGGGACAAATGAGCAGTTCTTC.

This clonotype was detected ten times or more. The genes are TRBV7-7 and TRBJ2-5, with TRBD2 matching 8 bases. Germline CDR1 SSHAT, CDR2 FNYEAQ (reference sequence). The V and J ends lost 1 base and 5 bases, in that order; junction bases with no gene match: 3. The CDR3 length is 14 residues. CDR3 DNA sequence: TGTGCCAGCAGCTTAGGCGGGGGGCTGGAGACCCAGTACTTC. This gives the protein CASSLGGGLETQYF.

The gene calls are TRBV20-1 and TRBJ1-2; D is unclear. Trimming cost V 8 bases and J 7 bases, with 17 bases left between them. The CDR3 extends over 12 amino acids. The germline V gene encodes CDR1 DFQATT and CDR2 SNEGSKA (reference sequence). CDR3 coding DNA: TGCAGTTCACCCCCTCTATCTCGTGGCTACACCTTC. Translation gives CSSPPLSRGYTF.

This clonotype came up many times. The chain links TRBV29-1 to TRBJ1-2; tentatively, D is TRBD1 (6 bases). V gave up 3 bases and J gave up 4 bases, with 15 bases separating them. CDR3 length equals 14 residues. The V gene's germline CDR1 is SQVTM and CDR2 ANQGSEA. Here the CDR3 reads CSVEEGQGIYGYTF. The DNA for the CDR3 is TGCAGCGTTGAGGAAGGTCAGGGGATCTATGGCTACACCTTC.

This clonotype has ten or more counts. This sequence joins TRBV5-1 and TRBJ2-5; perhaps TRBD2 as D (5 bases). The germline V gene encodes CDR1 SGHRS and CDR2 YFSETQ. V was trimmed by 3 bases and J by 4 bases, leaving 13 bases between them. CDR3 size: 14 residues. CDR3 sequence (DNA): TGCGCCAGCAGCTGGCCGGGCCGGGGAGAGACCCAGTACTTC. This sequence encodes CASSWPGRGETQYF.

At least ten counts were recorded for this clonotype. The CDR3 protein is CASSRGLAGALPTDTQYF. In DNA form, the CDR3 reads TGTGCCAGCAGCCGAGGACTAGCGGGGGCCCTACCCACAGATACGCAGTATTTT. The rearrangement links TRBV5-6 to TRBJ2-3; 13 bases fit TRBD2. The length of the CDR3 is 18 residues. Per the germline V gene, CDR1 is SGHDT and CDR2 is YYEEEE. V shed 4 bases and J 2 bases; nucleotides not matched to a gene: 10.

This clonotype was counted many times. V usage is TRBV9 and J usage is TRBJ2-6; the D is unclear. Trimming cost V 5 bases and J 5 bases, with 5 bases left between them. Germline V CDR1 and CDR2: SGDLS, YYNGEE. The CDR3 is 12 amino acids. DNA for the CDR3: TGTGCCAGCAGTTCCCGGGCCAACGTCCTGACTTTC. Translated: CASSSRANVLTF.

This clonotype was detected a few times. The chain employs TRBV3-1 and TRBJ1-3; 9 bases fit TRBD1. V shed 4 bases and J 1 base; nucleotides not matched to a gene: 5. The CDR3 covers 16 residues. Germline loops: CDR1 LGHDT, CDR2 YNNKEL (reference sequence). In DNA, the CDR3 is TGTGCCAGCAGCCTTATACAGGGGGCGTCTGGAAACACCATATATTTT. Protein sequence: CASSLIQGASGNTIYF.

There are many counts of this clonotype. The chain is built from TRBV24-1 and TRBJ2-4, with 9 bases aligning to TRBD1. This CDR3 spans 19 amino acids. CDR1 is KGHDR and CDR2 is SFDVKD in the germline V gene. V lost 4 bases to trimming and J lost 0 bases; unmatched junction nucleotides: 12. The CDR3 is CATSDSHGQGNGAKNIQYF. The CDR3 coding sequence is TGTGCCACCAGTGACTCGCACGGACAGGGGAACGGAGCCAAAAACATTCAGTACTTC.

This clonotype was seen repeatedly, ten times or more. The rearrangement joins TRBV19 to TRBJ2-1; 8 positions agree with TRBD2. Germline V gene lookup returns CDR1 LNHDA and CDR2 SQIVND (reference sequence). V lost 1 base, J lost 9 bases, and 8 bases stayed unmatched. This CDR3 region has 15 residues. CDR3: CASSIGSGGDSEQFF. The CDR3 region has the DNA TGTGCCAGTAGTATAGGGTCCGGGGGGGATAGTGAGCAGTTCTTC.

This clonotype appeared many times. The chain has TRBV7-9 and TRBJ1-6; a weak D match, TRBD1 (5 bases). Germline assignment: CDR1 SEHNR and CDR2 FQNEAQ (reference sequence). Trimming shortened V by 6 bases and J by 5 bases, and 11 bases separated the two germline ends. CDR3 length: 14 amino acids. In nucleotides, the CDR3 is TGTGCCAGCAGTTCAGACAGTGATAATTCACCCCTCCACTTT. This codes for CASSSDSDNSPLHF.

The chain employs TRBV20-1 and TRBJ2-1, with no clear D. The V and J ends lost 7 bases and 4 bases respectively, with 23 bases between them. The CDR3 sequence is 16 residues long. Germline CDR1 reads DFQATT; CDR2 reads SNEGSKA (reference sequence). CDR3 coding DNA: TGCAGTGTTACGCCCCTGGGCAGCGTTTCTTACAATGAGCAGTTCTTC. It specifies CSVTPLGSVSYNEQFF.

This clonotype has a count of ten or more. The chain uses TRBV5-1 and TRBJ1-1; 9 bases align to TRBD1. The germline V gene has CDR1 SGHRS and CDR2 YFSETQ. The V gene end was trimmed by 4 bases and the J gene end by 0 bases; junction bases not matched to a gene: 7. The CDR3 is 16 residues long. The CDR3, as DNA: TGCGCCAGCAGCCCGGGACAGGGTAGGATGAACACTGAAGCTTTCTTT. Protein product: CASSPGQGRMNTEAFF.

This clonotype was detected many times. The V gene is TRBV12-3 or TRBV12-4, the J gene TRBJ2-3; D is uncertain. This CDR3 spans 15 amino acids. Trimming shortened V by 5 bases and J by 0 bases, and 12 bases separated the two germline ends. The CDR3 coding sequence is TGTGCCAGCAGTCTTGGCCTGGTCAGCACAGATACGCAGTATTTT. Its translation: CASSLGLVSTDTQYF.

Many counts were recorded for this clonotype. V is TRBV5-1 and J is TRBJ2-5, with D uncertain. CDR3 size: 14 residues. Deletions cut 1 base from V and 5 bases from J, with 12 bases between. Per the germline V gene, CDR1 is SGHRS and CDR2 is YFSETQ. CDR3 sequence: CASSLSPSEETQYF. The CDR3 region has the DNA TGCGCCAGCAGCTTGAGCCCCTCCGAGGAGACCCAGTACTTC.